The T cell receptor (beta chain) under discussion was sequenced for a study of tumor-infiltrating lymphocytes in primary liver carcinoma. Across the study: Among the tumors, stages were T1-T3 N0M0 and sizes about 4 to 11 cm. The number of productive TCRbeta reads per sample ranged from roughly 3.5 to 7.13 million and was similar across tissue types.

With regard to this clonotype: Its antigen is not identified.

Making TCR beta cDNA involved around 510 ng total RNA and a constant-region primer. Sequencing libraries for TCR beta derived from three nested multiplex PCR rounds that used slightly modified ARM-PCR. TRBV1-TRBV30 forward primers paired with a C-beta reverse primer drove the first two PCR rounds, approximately 11 cycles each. TCRdb passed the multiplex PCR reads through MiXCR, listing each CDR3 protein once. Counted here are nearly 200,000 distinct CDR3 sequences, approximately 65% occurring once; the ten biggest clones make up around 7.1%. Whole-study findings and limits: When set against blood, tumors had a significantly higher top-250-clone fraction (p = 0.039). Samples were bulk unsorted, so CD4+ and CD8+ repertoires were not compared.

The trim removed 0 bases at V and 4 bases at J, leaving 12 bases unmatched. The CDR3 runs to 19 residues. Per the germline V gene, CDR1 is SGHRS and CDR2 is YFSETQ. Germline DNA was also extracted, and blood RNA derived from unsorted whole blood. The chain carries TRBV5-1 and TRBJ2-6, with 8 bases lining up with TRBD1. The origin of this receptor is a woman aged 60-75 years with primary liver carcinoma and hepatitis B virus infection. The sequenced sample was peripheral blood. The CDR3 sequence: CASSLGWGTGASGANVLTF. The CDR3 bases are TGCGCCAGCAGCTTGGGGTGGGGGACAGGAGCGTCCGGGGCCAACGTCCTGACTTTC.